This T cell receptor beta chain was retrieved from a study of T cell repertoires in cytomegalovirus infection. Looking at the study overall: Carrying CMV and the relevant HLA type showed in public TCR beta signatures. Study-wide points: Clonotypes of TCR beta that were HLA-C-restricted and CMV-specific dominated the ex vivo response. Using cumulative public TCR beta family frequency, the authors identified those who carried CMV together with the relevant HLA.

About this clonotype itself: Its antigen is currently unknown.

MiXCR, run by TCRdb on the reads, gives a single entry per CDR3 protein. The repertoire holds about 460,000 distinct CDR3 sequences, with approximately 10% as singletons. V was clipped by 2 bases and J by 3 bases, with 11 bases between them. CDR3 length: 15 residues. The rearrangement uses TRBV12-3 or TRBV12-4 and TRBJ1-3; D is possibly TRBD1 (6 bases). The source of this sequence is a human donor in good health (CMV status not recorded). Some clones in this sample may be carry-over from other donors' samples. Specimen: PBMCs. CDR3 region: CASSLKAGVGNTIYF. The CDR3 nucleotides read TGTGCCAGCAGTTTAAAGGCAGGGGTTGGAAACACCATATATTTT.